These T cell receptor beta chains were read from a single sample in a study of blood T cell repertoires in COVID-19. The protocol was immunoSEQ multiplex PCR, while the TCRdb copy is restricted to in-frame clones and leaves out a portion. The profile covers about 87,000 clones, with under 85% appearing a single time and less than 2.5% taken by the ten largest. The sequenced sample consisted of peripheral blood. These receptors were obtained from a woman aged 65 to 85 with acute or convalescent COVID-19. Each CDR3 is given with its conserved first and last residue. D genes are given only for firm matches.

j_call | d_call | v_call | cdr3_aa | cdr3_nt
TRBJ1-5 | TRBD1 | TRBV15 | CATSVPGQGISNQPQHF | TGTGCCACCAGCGTACCGGGACAGGGAATTAGCAATCAGCCCCAGCATTTT
TRBJ1-1 | NA | TRBV11-3 | CASSLRGSGEAFF | TGTGCCAGCAGCCTCAGGGGTTCGGGTGAAGCTTTCTTT
TRBJ2-5 | TRBD2 | TRBV25-1 | CASSAPSSGGAFETQYF | TGTGCCAGCAGTGCCCCATCTAGCGGGGGGGCATTTGAGACCCAGTACTTC
TRBJ2-1 | TRBD2 | TRBV7-8 | CASSSISGGGDNEQFF | TGTGCCAGCAGCTCTATTTCAGGCGGGGGAGACAATGAGCAGTTCTTC
TRBJ2-3 | TRBD2 | TRBV18 | CASSLLAGSDTQYF | TGTGCCAGCTCACTACTAGCGGGGTCAGATACGCAGTATTTT
TRBJ2-1 | NA | TRBV19 | CASGGLYNEQFF | TGTGCCAGTGGCGGGCTTTACAATGAGCAGTTCTTC
TRBJ1-1 | TRBD1 | TRBV2 | CATGGDRAMNTEAFF | TGTGCCACGGGGGGGGACAGGGCAATGAACACTGAAGCTTTCTTT
TRBJ1-5 | NA | TRBV5-1 | CASSPTGDPNQPQHF | TGCGCCAGCAGCCCCACGGGGGACCCTAATCAGCCCCAGCATTTT
TRBJ1-1 | NA | TRBV7-8 | CASSLAWATTEAFF | TGTGCCAGCAGCTTAGCTTGGGCGACCACTGAAGCTTTCTTT
TRBJ1-1 | TRBD1 | TRBV6-5 | CASSYRDREAFF | TGTGCCAGCAGTTACCGGGACAGAGAAGCTTTCTTT